This T cell receptor beta chain was recorded in a study of response to subunit inactivated influenza vaccine. Broader study findings: Every seasonal influenza vaccination brings in few new T cells, the authors suggested.

The CDR3 runs to 13 residues. Trimming removed 9 bases at V and 7 bases at J, with 13 bases between. In germline, CDR1 is MNHEY, CDR2 SMNVEV (reference sequence). This clonotype appeared a few times. Its antigen is not identified. TCRdb analysed the RT-PCR reads with MiXCR anew, one entry per CDR3 protein. This sample has fewer than 800,000 distinct CDR3 sequences; 15% to 19% occur once, and the top ten carry 9.5% to 13%. The sample here was PBMCs from blood, taken 11 to 12 days after vaccination. This TCR came from a man between 45 and 60 years old who received an inactivated influenza vaccine. The V gene is TRBV27, the J gene TRBJ1-6, with D tentatively TRBD1 (6 bases). In nucleotides, the CDR3 is TGTGCCAGTCGCGTCCAGGGGAATTCACCCCTCCACTTT. This translates into CASRVQGNSPLHF.